The source of this T cell receptor (beta chain) is a study of vaccination and CD4 T cells after COVID-19. Cultured CD4+ T cells had their DNA profiled by the Oncomine TCR Beta short-read assay. Using its own MiXCR run on the PCR reads, TCRdb lists one record per CDR3 protein. This sample has 9,900 or so distinct CDR3 sequences, with roughly half found just once. The CDR3 covers 15 residues. V lost 0 bases to trimming and J lost 1 base, with 9 bases between them. Per germline, CDR1 LNHNV and CDR2 YYDKDF (reference sequence). Treatment denoted: approximately 10-day PBMC culture with coronavirus spike peptide pools or control peptides (ViraFEST assay). On this clonotype: Its target is unknown.

The chain is built from TRBV15 and TRBJ1-1; D call uncertain. The receptor was isolated from a human donor who had recovered from COVID-19. The sequencing input was CD4+ T cells from blood, cultured in vitro. The CDR3 sequence: CATSRELGRNTEAFF. CDR3 DNA: TGTGCCACCAGCAGAGAATTGGGGAGGAACACTGAAGCTTTCTTT.